This T cell receptor (beta chain) was sequenced in a study of blood T cell repertoires in COVID-19. The CDR3 is 15 amino acids. In germline, CDR1 is SGHRS, CDR2 YFSETQ. The V segment lost 7 bases and the J segment 4 bases; nucleotides outside the gene matches: 9. Libraries were prepared by immunoSEQ multiplex PCR; TCRdb keeps only in-frame clonotypes and omits some of them. Found here are about 88,000 clones, about 82% of them singletons; the top ten hold 25%. This sequence joins TRBV5-1 and TRBJ2-1; 9 bases fit TRBD2. The source of this sequence is a human donor in a cohort sampled during active COVID-19. Source material: peripheral blood. CDR3 loop: CASGRELAGYNEQFF. CDR3 coding DNA: TGCGCCAGCGGCCGTGAGCTAGCGGGGTACAATGAGCAGTTCTTC.